The T cell receptor (beta chain) under discussion was sequenced for a study of cytomegalovirus exposure and HLA in healthy donors. Whole-study context: One earlier analysis, a look at about 179 million T cells, found almost 120 million unique TCR beta sequences.

A word on this clone: Its antigen is not known.

Vbeta (60) and Jbeta (13) primers were used in the PCR. Assay: immunoSEQ multiplex PCR; the TCRdb copy retains only in-frame clones and omits some. The data hold fewer than 55,000 clones, with about 60% observed a single time. Broader study findings: About 87% or about 30% of the time was how often most TCR beta V segments were productive, according to an earlier analysis. When a later analysis compared HLA-associated TCR beta chains with equally common others, the HLA-associated chains turned out to be more clonally expanded and to have lower generation probabilities. Specificity of three CMV-associated chains for CMV antigens was verified in vitro.

CDR1 SGHDN and CDR2 FVKESK come from the germline V gene. This CDR3 spans 16 amino acids. Trimming cost V 5 bases and J 5 bases; bases outside gene matches: 11. The source material was PBMCs. The chain is built from TRBV14 and TRBJ2-5; 10 bases line up with TRBD1. The receptor comes from a man between 60 and 70 years old in good health and CMV-seropositive. Here the CDR3 reads CASSASGTGDVETQYF. CDR3 DNA sequence: TGTGCCAGCAGCGCCTCCGGGACAGGGGACGTGGAGACCCAGTACTTC.